Reported below is one T cell receptor (beta chain). Its antigen is currently unknown. Treatment defined: roughly 11-day PBMC culture with coronavirus spike peptide pools or control peptides (ViraFEST assay). The unexposed donor provided CD4+ T cells, which were taken before the COVID-19 pandemic (2011-2018). This entry is derived from a study of vaccination and CD4 T cells after COVID-19. The CDR3 extends over 14 amino acids. V was pared by 6 bases and J by 8 bases, with 17 bases between. CDR1 and CDR2 from the germline V gene are MNHNS and SASEGT. With the Oncomine TCR Beta short-read assay, DNA from cultured CD4+ T cells was sequenced. From the PCR reads, TCRdb called clonotypes with MiXCR, one entry per CDR3 protein. The table records around 6,100 distinct CDR3 sequences, about 50% of them present only once.

This chain uses TRBV6-1 with TRBJ2-1; TRBD2 might be the D (6 bases). This sequence was found in a human donor in good health. Sequenced material: CD4+ T cells from blood, cultured in vitro. In DNA form, the CDR3 reads TGTGCCAGCAGCGACCGGGACTCGGTTCATGAGCAGTTCTTC. Translation: CASSDRDSVHEQFF.